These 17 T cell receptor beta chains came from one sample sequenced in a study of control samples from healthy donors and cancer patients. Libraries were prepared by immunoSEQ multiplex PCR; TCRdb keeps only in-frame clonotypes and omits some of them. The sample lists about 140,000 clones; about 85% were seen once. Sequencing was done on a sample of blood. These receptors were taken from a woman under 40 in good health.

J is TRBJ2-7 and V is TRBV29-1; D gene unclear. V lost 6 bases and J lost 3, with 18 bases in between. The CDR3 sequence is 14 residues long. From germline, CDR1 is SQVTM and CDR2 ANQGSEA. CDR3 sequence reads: CSVPPSWLGYEQYF. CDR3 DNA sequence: TGCAGCGTGCCCCCCAGCTGGTTGGGCTACGAGCAGTACTTC.

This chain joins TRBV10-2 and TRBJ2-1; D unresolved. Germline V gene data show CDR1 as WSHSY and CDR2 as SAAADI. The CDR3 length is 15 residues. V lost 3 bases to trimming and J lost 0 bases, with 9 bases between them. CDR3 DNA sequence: TGCGCCAGCAGTGAAGATAACCGCTCCTACAATGAGCAGTTCTTC. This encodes CASSEDNRSYNEQFF.

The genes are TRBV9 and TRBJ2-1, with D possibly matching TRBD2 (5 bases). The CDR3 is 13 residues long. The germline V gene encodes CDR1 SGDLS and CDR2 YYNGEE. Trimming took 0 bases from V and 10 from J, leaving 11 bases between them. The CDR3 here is CASSVVVLDEQFF. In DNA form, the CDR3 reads TGTGCCAGCAGCGTAGTTGTACTAGACGAGCAGTTCTTC.

CDR3 nucleotide sequence: TGTGCCAGTAGTACGGGACAGGGTATATACGAGCAGTACTTC. Translated: CASSTGQGIYEQYF. The chain has TRBV19 and TRBJ2-7; 9 positions agree with TRBD1. V was clipped by 4 bases and J by 4 bases; unmatched bases: 5. Germline values: CDR1 LNHDA, CDR2 SQIVND (reference sequence). The CDR3 extends over 14 amino acids.

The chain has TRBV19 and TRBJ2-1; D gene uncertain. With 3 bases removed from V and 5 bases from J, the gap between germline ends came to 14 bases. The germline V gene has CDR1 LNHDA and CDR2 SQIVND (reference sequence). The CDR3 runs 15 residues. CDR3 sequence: CASSILPAQNNEQFF. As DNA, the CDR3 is TGTGCCAGTAGTATTCTCCCGGCCCAGAACAATGAGCAGTTCTTC.

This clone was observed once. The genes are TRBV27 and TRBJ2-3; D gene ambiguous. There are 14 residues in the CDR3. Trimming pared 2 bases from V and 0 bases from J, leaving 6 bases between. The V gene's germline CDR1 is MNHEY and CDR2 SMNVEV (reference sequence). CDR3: CASSLPDSTDTQYF. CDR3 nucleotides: TGTGCCAGCAGTTTACCCGATAGCACAGATACGCAGTATTTT.

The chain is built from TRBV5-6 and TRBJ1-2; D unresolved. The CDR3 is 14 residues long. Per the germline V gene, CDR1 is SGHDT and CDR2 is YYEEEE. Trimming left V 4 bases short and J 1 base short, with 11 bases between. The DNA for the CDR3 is TGTGCCAGCAGCCCCGGGATATTTAACTATGGCTACACCTTC. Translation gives CASSPGIFNYGYTF.

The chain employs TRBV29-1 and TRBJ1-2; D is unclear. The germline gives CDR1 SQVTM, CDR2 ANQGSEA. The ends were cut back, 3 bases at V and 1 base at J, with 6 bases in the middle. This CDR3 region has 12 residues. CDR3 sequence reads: CSVDTYNYGYTF. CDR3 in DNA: TGCAGCGTTGACACTTATAACTATGGCTACACCTTC.

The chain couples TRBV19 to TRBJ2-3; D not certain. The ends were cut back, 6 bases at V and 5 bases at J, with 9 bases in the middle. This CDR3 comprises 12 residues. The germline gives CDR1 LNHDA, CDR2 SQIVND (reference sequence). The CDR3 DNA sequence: TGTGCCAGTAGAAGGGTCGGAGATACGCAGTATTTT. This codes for CASRRVGDTQYF.

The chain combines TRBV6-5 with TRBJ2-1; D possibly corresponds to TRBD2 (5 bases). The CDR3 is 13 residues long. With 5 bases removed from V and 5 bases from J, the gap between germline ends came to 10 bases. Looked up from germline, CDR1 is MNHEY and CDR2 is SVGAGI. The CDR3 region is CASSRTVNNEQFF. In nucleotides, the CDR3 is TGTGCCAGCAGTCGGACTGTAAACAATGAGCAGTTCTTC.

CDR3 residues: CASRRDLYGYTF. The CDR3 DNA sequence: TGTGCCAGCAGACGAGATCTCTATGGCTACACCTTC. The chain links TRBV6-5 to TRBJ1-2, with no clear D. This CDR3 has 12 amino acids. The germline gives CDR1 MNHEY, CDR2 SVGAGI. With 6 bases removed from V and 4 bases from J, the gap between germline ends came to 9 bases.

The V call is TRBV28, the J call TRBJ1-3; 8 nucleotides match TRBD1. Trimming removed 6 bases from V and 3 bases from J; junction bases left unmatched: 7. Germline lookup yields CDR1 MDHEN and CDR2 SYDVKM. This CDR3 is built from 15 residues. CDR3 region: CASSVTGGLGNTIYF. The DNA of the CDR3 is TGTGCCAGCAGCGTCACAGGGGGTCTTGGAAACACCATATATTTT.

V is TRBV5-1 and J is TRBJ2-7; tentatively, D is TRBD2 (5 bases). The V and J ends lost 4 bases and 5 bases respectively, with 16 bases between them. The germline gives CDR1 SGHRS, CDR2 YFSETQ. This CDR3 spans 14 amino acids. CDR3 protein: CASSRGRRDDEQYF. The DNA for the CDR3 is TGCGCCAGCAGCCGGGGTCGTCGGGATGACGAGCAGTACTTC.

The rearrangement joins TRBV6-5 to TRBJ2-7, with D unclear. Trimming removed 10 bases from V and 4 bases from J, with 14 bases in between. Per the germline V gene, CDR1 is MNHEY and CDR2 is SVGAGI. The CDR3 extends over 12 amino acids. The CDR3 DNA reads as TGTGCCACCCAAAGAGGCGTGTACGAGCAGTACTTC. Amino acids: CATQRGVYEQYF.

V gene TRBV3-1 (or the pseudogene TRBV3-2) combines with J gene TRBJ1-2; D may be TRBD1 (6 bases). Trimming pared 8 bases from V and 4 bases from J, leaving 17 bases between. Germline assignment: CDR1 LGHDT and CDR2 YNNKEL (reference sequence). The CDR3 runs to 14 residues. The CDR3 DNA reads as TGTGCCAGCGGGTGGGGGGCGCATCCCTATGGCTACACCTTC. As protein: CASGWGAHPYGYTF.

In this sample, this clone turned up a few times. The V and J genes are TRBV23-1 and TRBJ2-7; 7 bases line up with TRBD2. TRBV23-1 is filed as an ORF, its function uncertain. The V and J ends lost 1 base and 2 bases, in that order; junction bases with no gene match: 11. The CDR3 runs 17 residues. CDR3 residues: CASSQWKFASGPYEQYF. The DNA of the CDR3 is TGCGCCAGCAGTCAATGGAAATTCGCTAGCGGCCCCTACGAGCAGTACTTC.

The CDR3 reads CASSEEFSPGDPETQYF. CDR3 nucleotides: TGTGCCAGCAGTGAAGAGTTTTCGCCAGGGGATCCGGAGACCCAGTACTTC. The chain joins TRBV2 to TRBJ2-5, with D perhaps matching TRBD1 (6 bases). Per the germline V gene, CDR1 is SNHLY and CDR2 is FYNNEI. The length of the CDR3 is 17 residues. V was clipped by 1 base and J by 5 bases, with 20 bases between them.